Presented here are 23 T cell receptor beta chains from one specimen sequenced in a study of beta chain features in type 1 diabetes. Every bit of the isolated RNA underwent reverse transcription, so sequencing read expressed TCRB transcripts. Repertoires were generated with immunoSEQ multiplex PCR, while TCRdb's copy carries only in-frame clones and drops some. The sample gives roughly 170,000 clones, 10% to 15% of which show up once; about 0.66% is in the top ten. Sequencing was performed on central memory CD4+ T cells from blood. The receptor source for this set is a woman aged 18-29 years in good health.

Only a few counts were recorded for this clone. The chain couples TRBV7-2 to TRBJ2-1, with no clear D. The CDR3 loop spans 13 amino acids. Trimming pared 5 bases from V and 4 bases from J, leaving 9 bases between. From germline, CDR1 is SGHTA and CDR2 FQGNSA. DNA of the CDR3: TGTGCCAGCAGCCCAACAGAGTACAATGAGCAGTTCTTC. This translates into CASSPTEYNEQFF.

This clone came up a few times. The rearrangement uses TRBV30 and TRBJ2-4, with a possible D match to TRBD2 (7 bases). This CDR3 comprises 13 residues. Per the germline V gene, CDR1 is GTSNPN and CDR2 is SVGIG (reference sequence). Trimming cost V 3 bases and J 7 bases, with 13 bases left between them. The CDR3 sequence: CAWRLGGGNIQYF. CDR3 nucleotides: TGTGCCTGGAGGCTGGGAGGGGGGAACATTCAGTACTTC.

This clone was recorded a few times. The chain joins TRBV30 to TRBJ1-5, with D unresolved. The germline V gene has CDR1 GTSNPN and CDR2 SVGIG (reference sequence). CDR3 length equals 13 residues. Trimming removed 1 base at V and 9 bases at J, with 13 bases between. The CDR3 loop is CAWSGRGNGPQHF. In DNA, the CDR3 is TGTGCCTGGAGTGGACGAGGCAATGGGCCCCAGCATTTT.

The rearrangement links TRBV5-1 to TRBJ1-1; D not resolved. The V and J ends lost 0 bases and 4 bases respectively, with 16 bases between them. The V gene's germline CDR1 is SGHRS and CDR2 YFSETQ. This CDR3 region has 16 residues. The CDR3: CASSLAETLTGTEAFF. The CDR3 DNA reads as TGCGCCAGCAGCTTGGCTGAGACCCTGACGGGCACTGAAGCTTTCTTT.

Only a few counts were recorded for this clone. This rearrangement joins TRBV4-2 to TRBJ1-1, with a possible D match to TRBD1 (6 bases). This CDR3 region has 16 residues. Trimming shortened V by 4 bases and J by 2 bases, and 17 bases separated the two germline ends. Looked up from germline, CDR1 is LGHNA and CDR2 is YNFKEQ. CDR3 nucleotide sequence: TGTGCCAGCAGCCTTACGAATTACAGGGAAAACACTGAAGCTTTCTTT. Translated, it gives CASSLTNYRENTEAFF.

V usage is TRBV2 and J usage is TRBJ2-5; maybe TRBD1 (6 bases). The CDR3 sequence is 13 residues long. Trimming took off 4 bases at V and 6 bases at J, with 12 bases between the two ends. Germline V gives CDR1 SNHLY, CDR2 FYNNEI. CDR3 sequence (DNA): TGTGCCAGCAGTGGTACAGGGCATCAGACCCAGTACTTC. This gives the protein CASSGTGHQTQYF.

This clone was seen only a few times. J is TRBJ2-5 and V is TRBV4-1; TRBD2 is a possible D gene (6 bases). This CDR3 spans 15 amino acids. Per germline, CDR1 MGHRA and CDR2 YSYEKL. V was shortened by 1 base and J by 4 bases, with 13 bases between the two germline ends. The CDR3 nucleotides are TGCGCCAGCAGCCAAGTGGCGGGACGCGGAGAGACCCAGTACTTC. It yields the protein CASSQVAGRGETQYF.

The V call is TRBV6-5, the J call TRBJ1-2, with a tentative D call TRBD1 (6 bases). V lost 0 bases and J 8 bases, leaving 13 bases between the germline ends. In germline, CDR1 is MNHEY, CDR2 SVGAGI. There are 14 residues in the CDR3. CDR3 coding DNA: TGTGCCAGCAGTTACTCCGGACAGAGAGTCGGCTACACCTTC. Translated, it gives CASSYSGQRVGYTF.

This clone was counted between two and nine times. The genes are TRBV28 and TRBJ1-5, with 10 bases lining up with TRBD1. CDR1 is MDHEN, CDR2 SYDVKM, per germline. J gave up 0 bases and V 3 bases, and 8 bases lay outside the gene matches. This CDR3 region has 18 residues. The CDR3 protein is CASSFGGQGVISNQPQHF. CDR3 sequence (DNA): TGTGCCAGCAGTTTCGGCGGACAGGGGGTTATTAGCAATCAGCCCCAGCATTTT.

The CDR3 here is CASSVEASPGYTQYF. The CDR3 DNA reads TGTGCCAGCAGCGTAGAAGCCTCCCCAGGATATACGCAGTATTTT. The chain uses TRBV9 and TRBJ2-3; D gene ambiguous. The germline CDR1 and CDR2 sequences are SGDLS and YYNGEE. CDR3 length equals 15 residues. V shed 0 bases and J shed 7 bases, with 15 bases lying between them.

This clone was observed a handful of times. The V call is TRBV11-2, the J call TRBJ2-7; 7 bases are shared with TRBD1. The CDR3 contains 16 residues. V lost 5 bases and J lost 2; bases outside the gene matches: 12. Germline lookup yields CDR1 SGHAT and CDR2 FQNNGV. CDR3 in amino acids: CASSAPGQRSTYEQYF. The CDR3 DNA sequence: TGTGCCAGCAGCGCCCCGGGACAGAGAAGTACCTACGAGCAGTACTTC.

In this sample, this clone turned up a few times. The gene calls are TRBV14 and TRBJ2-4, with TRBD2 as a possible D gene (6 bases). CDR1 SGHDN and CDR2 FVKESK come from the germline V gene. The CDR3 extends over 14 amino acids. The ends were cut back, 4 bases at V and 7 bases at J, with 14 bases in the middle. The CDR3 here is CASSPLPGGNIQYF. For the CDR3, the DNA is TGTGCCAGCAGCCCACTCCCCGGAGGGAACATTCAGTACTTC.

This clone was recorded a few times. The V gene is TRBV13, the J gene TRBJ2-7; D is uncertain. The V gene's germline CDR1 is PRHDT and CDR2 FYEKMQ (reference sequence). V lost 5 bases, J lost 0 bases, and 14 bases lay in between. This CDR3 region has 15 residues. The DNA for the CDR3 is TGTGCCAGCAGCCGACGAGGTAGCCTCTCCTACGAGCAGTACTTC. As protein: CASSRRGSLSYEQYF.

This clone was picked up a small number of times. This chain uses TRBV5-4 with TRBJ2-3; D gene ambiguous. The CDR3 contains 15 residues. Germline V gene lookup returns CDR1 SGHNT and CDR2 YYREEE (reference sequence). Trimming stripped 0 bases from V and 2 bases from J, with 10 bases between. CDR3 sequence reads: CASSLDLGHTDTQYF. The DNA for the CDR3 is TGTGCCAGCAGCTTGGATCTCGGTCACACAGATACGCAGTATTTT.

V gene TRBV7-2 combines with J gene TRBJ1-2; D possibly corresponds to TRBD1 (6 bases). V was cut by 7 bases and J by 4 bases, with 19 bases left in between. The CDR3 runs to 15 residues. Germline V gene lookup returns CDR1 SGHTA and CDR2 FQGNSA. CDR3 sequence: CASTNPGGASYGYTF. CDR3 nucleotide sequence: TGTGCCAGCACGAACCCTGGGGGCGCAAGCTATGGCTACACCTTC.

This sequence joins TRBV5-6 and TRBJ1-1, with 10 bases lining up with TRBD1. Trimming cost V 3 bases and J 5 bases; bases outside gene matches: 10. Germline V gene data show CDR1 as SGHDT and CDR2 as YYEEEE. The CDR3 contains 16 residues. This CDR3 reads CASSSGQGRVRTEAFF. For the CDR3, the DNA is TGTGCCAGCAGCTCGGGACAGGGGCGGGTGAGAACTGAAGCTTTCTTT.

CDR3 bases: TGTGCCAGCAGCTTAGTGGCTGGGGGAGGGCAGCCCCAGCATTTT. Protein product: CASSLVAGGGQPQHF. The genes are TRBV7-2 and TRBJ1-5, with D possibly matching TRBD1 (5 bases). This CDR3 spans 15 amino acids. The germline V gene has CDR1 SGHTA and CDR2 FQGNSA. The V end was cut by 1 base, the J end by 7 bases, with 14 bases between.

The genes are TRBV19 and TRBJ2-3; perhaps TRBD2 as D (6 bases). Deletions cut 6 bases from V and 9 bases from J, with 16 bases between. The CDR3 totals 13 residues. In germline, CDR1 is LNHDA, CDR2 SQIVND (reference sequence). For the CDR3, the DNA is TGTGCCAGTAGCCCCGGCCCCGGGAGAACGCAGTATTTT. Encoded protein: CASSPGPGRTQYF.

A few counts support this clone. The rearrangement joins TRBV7-2 to TRBJ2-6; 8 bases are shared with TRBD2. Germline lookup yields CDR1 SGHTA and CDR2 FQGNSA. The CDR3 contains 15 residues. The J segment lost 9 bases and the V segment lost 2 bases, leaving 6 bases of the junction unmatched. The CDR3 region has the DNA TGTGCCAGCAGCTTAACCGGACTAGCTAACAACGTCCTGACTTTC. Encoded protein: CASSLTGLANNVLTF.

This chain joins TRBV30 and TRBJ2-3; 8 nucleotides align to TRBD2. The CDR3 runs 14 residues. CDR1 and CDR2 from the germline V gene are GTSNPN and SVGIG (reference sequence). V trimming: 2 bases; J trimming: 3 bases; junction bases outside the gene matches: 4. The CDR3, as DNA: TGTGCCTGGAGTTTGAGCGGGAGTACAGATACGCAGTATTTT. Its translation: CAWSLSGSTDTQYF.

This clone was observed at least ten times. The chain joins TRBV30 to TRBJ2-7; 10 bases agree with TRBD1. CDR1 is GTSNPN and CDR2 is SVGIG in the germline V gene (reference sequence). This CDR3 is built from 13 residues. V lost 0 bases, J lost 7 bases, and 3 bases stayed unmatched. CDR3 DNA sequence: TGTGCCTGGAGTGTAGACAGGGGGCGAGAGCAGTACTTC. Amino acid sequence: CAWSVDRGREQYF.

This clone was seen only a few times. The chain couples TRBV29-1 to TRBJ2-3; possibly TRBD2 for D (6 bases). From germline, CDR1 is SQVTM and CDR2 ANQGSEA. V lost 7 bases to trimming and J lost 6 bases, with 17 bases between them. CDR3 size: 13 residues. DNA for the CDR3: TGCAGCGGCCTCCGGGGGATAGGGGATACGCAGTATTTT. Protein: CSGLRGIGDTQYF.

This chain connects TRBV11-3 to TRBJ2-3, with TRBD2 matching over 8 bases. V was pared by 7 bases and J by 6 bases, with 15 bases of the junction left unmatched. Germline CDR1 reads SGHNT; CDR2 reads YENEEA. The CDR3 loop spans 16 amino acids. The CDR3 region is CASTKLLAGPPDTQYF. CDR3 DNA: TGTGCCAGCACCAAACTATTAGCGGGACCCCCGGATACGCAGTATTTT. The full variable domain, completed using reference TRBV11-3 and TRBJ2-3, is EAGVVQSPRYKIIEKKQPVAFWCNPISGHNTLYWYLQNLGQGPELLIRYENEEAVDDSQLPKDRFSAERLKGVDSTLKIQPAELGDSAVYLCASTKLLAGPPDTQYFGPGTRLTVL.